Given below is one TCR beta chain in context. The antigen remains unidentified. Each CDR3 protein gets one entry after TCRdb re-called the 5' RACE reads with MiXCR. The data show around 110,000 distinct CDR3 sequences, with roughly 8.4% seen just once and roughly 25% held by the top ten. Germline CDR1 and CDR2: LNHDA and SQIVND (reference sequence). The CDR3 is 13 residues long. J lost 7 bases, V lost 6 bases, and 5 bases had no gene match. This record comes from a study of T cells after yellow fever vaccination. Study findings and constraints: Contamination by abundant bulk-population clonotypes could be present in FACS-sorted repertoires.

The V and J genes are TRBV19 and TRBJ2-2; 7 positions agree with TRBD1. Sequencing was performed on CD8+ T cells sorted from PBMCs, taken 45 days after the yellow fever booster vaccination. The receptor's source is a man aged 30 to 45 who received the YFV17D yellow fever vaccine. In DNA, the CDR3 is TGTGCCAGTAGGGAGACAGGGCTCGGGGAGCTGTTTTTT. Its translation is CASRETGLGELFF.